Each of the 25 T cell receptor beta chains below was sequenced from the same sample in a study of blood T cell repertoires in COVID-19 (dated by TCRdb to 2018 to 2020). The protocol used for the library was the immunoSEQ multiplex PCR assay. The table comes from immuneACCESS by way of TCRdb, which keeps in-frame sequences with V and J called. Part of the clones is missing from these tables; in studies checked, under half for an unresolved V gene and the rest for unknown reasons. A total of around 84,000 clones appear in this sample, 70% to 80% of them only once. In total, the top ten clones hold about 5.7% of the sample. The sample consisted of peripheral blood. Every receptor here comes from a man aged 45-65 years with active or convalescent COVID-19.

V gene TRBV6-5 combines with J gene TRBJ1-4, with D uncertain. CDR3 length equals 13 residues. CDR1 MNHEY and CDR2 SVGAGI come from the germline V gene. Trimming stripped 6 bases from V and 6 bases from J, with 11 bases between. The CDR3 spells CASRRGVDEKLFF. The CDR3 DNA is TGTGCCAGCAGGAGAGGCGTCGATGAAAAACTGTTTTTT.

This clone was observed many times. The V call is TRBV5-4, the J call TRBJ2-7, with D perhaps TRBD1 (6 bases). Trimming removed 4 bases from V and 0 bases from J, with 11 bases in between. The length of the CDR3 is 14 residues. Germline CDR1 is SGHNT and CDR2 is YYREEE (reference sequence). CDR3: CASSAWTVSYEQYF. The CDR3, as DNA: TGTGCCAGCAGCGCATGGACAGTCTCCTACGAGCAGTACTTC. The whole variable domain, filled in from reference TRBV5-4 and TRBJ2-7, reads ETGVTQSPTHLIKTRGQQVTLRCSSQSGHNTVSWYQQALGQGPQFIFQYYREEENGRGNFPPRFSGLQFPNYSSELNVNALELDDSALYLCASSAWTVSYEQYFGPGTRLTVT.

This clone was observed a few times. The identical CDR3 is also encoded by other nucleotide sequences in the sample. CDR3 sequence (DNA): TGTGCCAGCAGCCAAGGAGGGGGGGCGTACAATGAGCAGTTCTTC. This gives the protein CASSQGGGAYNEQFF. The genes are TRBV3-1 (or the pseudogene TRBV3-2) and TRBJ2-1; maybe TRBD2 (7 bases). V was clipped by 1 base and J by 4 bases, with 11 bases between them. The CDR3 spans 15 residues. Per germline, CDR1 LGHDT and CDR2 YNNKEL (reference sequence).

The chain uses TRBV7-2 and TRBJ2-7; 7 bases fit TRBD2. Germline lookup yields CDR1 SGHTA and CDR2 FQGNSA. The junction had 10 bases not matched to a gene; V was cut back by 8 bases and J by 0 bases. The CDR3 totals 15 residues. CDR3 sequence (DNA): TGTGCCAGCGCCCTGGAGTCGGGGGGCTCCTACGAGCAGTACTTC. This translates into CASALESGGSYEQYF.

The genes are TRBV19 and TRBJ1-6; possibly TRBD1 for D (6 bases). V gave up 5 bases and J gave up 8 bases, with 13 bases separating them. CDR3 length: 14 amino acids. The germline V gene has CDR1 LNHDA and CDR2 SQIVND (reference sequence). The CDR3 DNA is TGTGCCAGTAGTCCACAGGGACCGTATTCACCCCTCCACTTT. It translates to CASSPQGPYSPLHF.

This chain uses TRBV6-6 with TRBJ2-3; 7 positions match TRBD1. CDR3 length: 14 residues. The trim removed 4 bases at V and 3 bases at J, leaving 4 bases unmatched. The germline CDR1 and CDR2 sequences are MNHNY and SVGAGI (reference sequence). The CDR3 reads CASSSYRGTDTQYF. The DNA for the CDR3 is TGTGCCAGCAGTTCCTACAGGGGAACAGATACGCAGTATTTT.

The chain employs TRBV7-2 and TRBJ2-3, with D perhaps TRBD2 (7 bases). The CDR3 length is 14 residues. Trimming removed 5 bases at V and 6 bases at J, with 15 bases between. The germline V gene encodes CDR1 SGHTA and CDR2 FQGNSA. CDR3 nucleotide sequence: TGTGCCAGCAGCCCGGGGGGCTCGGAGGATACGCAGTATTTT. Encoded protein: CASSPGGSEDTQYF.

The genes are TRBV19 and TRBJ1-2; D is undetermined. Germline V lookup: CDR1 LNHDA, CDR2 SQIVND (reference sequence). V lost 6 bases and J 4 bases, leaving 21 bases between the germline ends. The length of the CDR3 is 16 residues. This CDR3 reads CASSTGRTAELYGYTF. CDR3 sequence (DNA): TGTGCCAGTAGCACCGGGCGAACAGCGGAACTCTATGGCTACACCTTC.

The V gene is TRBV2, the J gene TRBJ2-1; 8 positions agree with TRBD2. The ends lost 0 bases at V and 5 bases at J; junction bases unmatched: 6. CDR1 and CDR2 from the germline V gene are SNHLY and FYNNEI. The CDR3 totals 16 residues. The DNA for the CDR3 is TGTGCCAGCAGTGAAGCGCATCGGGGGGGCGACAATGAGCAGTTCTTC. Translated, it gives CASSEAHRGGDNEQFF.

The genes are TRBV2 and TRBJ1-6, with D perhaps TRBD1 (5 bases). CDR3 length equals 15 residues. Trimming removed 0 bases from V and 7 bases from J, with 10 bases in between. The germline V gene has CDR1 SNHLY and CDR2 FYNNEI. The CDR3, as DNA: TGTGCCAGCAGTGAAGCCGGTCCAGGGAATTCACCCCTCCACTTT. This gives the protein CASSEAGPGNSPLHF. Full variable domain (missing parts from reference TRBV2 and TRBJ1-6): EPEVTQTPSHQVTQMGQEVILRCVPISNHLYFYWYRQILGQKVEFLVSFYNNEISEKSEIFDDQFSVERPDGSNFTLKIRSTKLEDSAMYFCASSEAGPGNSPLHFGNGTRLTVT.

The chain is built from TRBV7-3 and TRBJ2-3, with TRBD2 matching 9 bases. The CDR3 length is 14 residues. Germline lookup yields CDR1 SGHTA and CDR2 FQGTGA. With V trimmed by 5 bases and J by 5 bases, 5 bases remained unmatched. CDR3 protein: CASSLGLALDTQYF. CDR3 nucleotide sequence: TGTGCCAGCAGCCTGGGACTAGCCCTAGATACGCAGTATTTT. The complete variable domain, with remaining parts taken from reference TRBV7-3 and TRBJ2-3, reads GAGVSQTPSNKVTEKGKYVELRCDPISGHTALYWYRQSLGQGPEFLIYFQGTGAADDSGLPNDRFFAVRPEGSVSTLKIQRTERGDSAVYLCASSLGLALDTQYFGPGTRLTVL.

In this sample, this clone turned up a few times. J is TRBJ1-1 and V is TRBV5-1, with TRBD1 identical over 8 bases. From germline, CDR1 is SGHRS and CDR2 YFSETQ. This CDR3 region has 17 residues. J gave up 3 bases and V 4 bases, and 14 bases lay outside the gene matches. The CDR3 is CASSPRPRGRLDTEAFF. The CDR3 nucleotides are TGCGCCAGCAGCCCTCGTCCCAGGGGGCGTTTGGACACTGAAGCTTTCTTT.

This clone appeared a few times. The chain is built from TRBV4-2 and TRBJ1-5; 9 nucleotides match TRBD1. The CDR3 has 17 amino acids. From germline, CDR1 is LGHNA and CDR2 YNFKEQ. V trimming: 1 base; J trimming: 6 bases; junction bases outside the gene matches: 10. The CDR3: CASSQAIGQGSGQPQHF. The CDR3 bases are TGTGCCAGCAGCCAAGCTATAGGACAGGGGAGTGGTCAGCCCCAGCATTTT.

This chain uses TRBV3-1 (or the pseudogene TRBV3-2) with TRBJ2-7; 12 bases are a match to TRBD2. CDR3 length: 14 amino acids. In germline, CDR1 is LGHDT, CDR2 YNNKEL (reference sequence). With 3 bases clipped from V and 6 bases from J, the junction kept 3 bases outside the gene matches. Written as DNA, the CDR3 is TGTGCCAGCAGCCAGGGACTAGCGGGTGGCGAGCAGTACTTC. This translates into CASSQGLAGGEQYF.

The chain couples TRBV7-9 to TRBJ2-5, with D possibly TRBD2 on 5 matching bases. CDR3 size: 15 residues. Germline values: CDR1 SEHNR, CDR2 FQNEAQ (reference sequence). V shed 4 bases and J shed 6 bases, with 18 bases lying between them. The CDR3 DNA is TGTGCCAGCAGCTCTCGACTCCTAGCTTCGCAGACCCAGTACTTC. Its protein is CASSSRLLASQTQYF.

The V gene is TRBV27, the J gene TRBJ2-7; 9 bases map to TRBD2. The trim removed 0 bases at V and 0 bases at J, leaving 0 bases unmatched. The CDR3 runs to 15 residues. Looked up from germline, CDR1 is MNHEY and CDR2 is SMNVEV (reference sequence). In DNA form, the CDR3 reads TGTGCCAGCAGTTTATCTAGCGGGGGCTCCTACGAGCAGTACTTC. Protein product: CASSLSSGGSYEQYF.

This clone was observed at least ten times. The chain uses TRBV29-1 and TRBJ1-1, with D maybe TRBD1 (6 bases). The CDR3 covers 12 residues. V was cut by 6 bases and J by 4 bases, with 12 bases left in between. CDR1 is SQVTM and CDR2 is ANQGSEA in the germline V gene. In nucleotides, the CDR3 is TGCAGCGTCAGGGGATCAAGCACTGAAGCTTTCTTT. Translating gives CSVRGSSTEAFF.

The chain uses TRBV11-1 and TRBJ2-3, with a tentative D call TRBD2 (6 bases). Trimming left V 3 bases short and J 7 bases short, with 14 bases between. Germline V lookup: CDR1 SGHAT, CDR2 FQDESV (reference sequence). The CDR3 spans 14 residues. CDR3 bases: TGTGCCAGCAGCTTGGACCGGGACTCCCATACGCAGTATTTT. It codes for CASSLDRDSHTQYF.

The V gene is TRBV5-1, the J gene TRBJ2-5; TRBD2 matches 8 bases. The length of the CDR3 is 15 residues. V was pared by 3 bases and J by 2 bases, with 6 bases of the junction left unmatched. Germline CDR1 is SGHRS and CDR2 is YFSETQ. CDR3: CASSSVSGGQETQYF. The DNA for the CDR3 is TGCGCCAGCAGCTCGGTCAGCGGGGGTCAAGAGACCCAGTACTTC.

This CDR3 is CASSLSGEQFF. CDR3 DNA sequence: TGCGCCAGCAGCTTGAGCGGGGAGCAGTTCTTC. The V call is TRBV5-1, the J call TRBJ2-1, with a weak D call TRBD2 (6 bases). Trimming removed 1 base at V and 10 bases at J, with 6 bases between. CDR3 length: 11 residues. CDR1 and CDR2 (germline): SGHRS, YFSETQ.

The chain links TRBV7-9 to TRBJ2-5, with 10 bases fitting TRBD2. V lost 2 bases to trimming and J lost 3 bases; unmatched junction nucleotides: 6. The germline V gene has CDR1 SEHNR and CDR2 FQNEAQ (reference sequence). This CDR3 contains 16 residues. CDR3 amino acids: CASSLQLGLAKETQYF. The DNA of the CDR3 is TGTGCCAGCAGCTTACAACTGGGACTAGCGAAAGAGACCCAGTACTTC.

DNA for the CDR3: TGTGCCAGCAGCTTATTCGGGGGAGCTTTCTTT. This sequence encodes CASSLFGGAFF. V usage is TRBV11-2 and J usage is TRBJ1-1, with a possible D match to TRBD1 (5 bases). V was pared by 2 bases and J by 10 bases, with 8 bases between. CDR3 size: 11 residues. Per the germline V gene, CDR1 is SGHAT and CDR2 is FQNNGV. The variable domain in full, completed from reference TRBV11-2 and TRBJ1-1, reads EAGVAQSPRYKIIEKRQSVAFWCNPISGHATLYWYQQILGQGPKLLIQFQNNGVVDDSQLPKDRFSAERLKGVDSTLKIQPAKLEDSAVYLCASSLFGGAFFGQGTRLTVV.

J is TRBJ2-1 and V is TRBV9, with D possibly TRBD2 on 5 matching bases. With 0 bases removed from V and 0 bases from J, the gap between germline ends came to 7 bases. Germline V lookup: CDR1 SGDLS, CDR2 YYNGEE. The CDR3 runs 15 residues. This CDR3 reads CASSVVAGSYNEQFF. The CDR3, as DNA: TGTGCCAGCAGCGTAGTGGCGGGCTCCTACAATGAGCAGTTCTTC.

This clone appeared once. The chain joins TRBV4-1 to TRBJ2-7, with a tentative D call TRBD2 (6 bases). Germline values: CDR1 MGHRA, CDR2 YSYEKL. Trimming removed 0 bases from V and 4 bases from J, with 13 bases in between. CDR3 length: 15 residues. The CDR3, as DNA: TGCGCCAGCAGCCAAGAGCCTAGCGCGGGGTACGAGCAGTACTTC. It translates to CASSQEPSAGYEQYF.

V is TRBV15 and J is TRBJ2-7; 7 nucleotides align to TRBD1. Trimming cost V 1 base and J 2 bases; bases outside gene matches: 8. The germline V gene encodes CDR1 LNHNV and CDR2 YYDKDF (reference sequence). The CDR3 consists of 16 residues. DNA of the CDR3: TGTGCCACCAGCAGAGGACCCTCCGGACAGGCCTACGAGCAGTACTTC. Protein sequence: CATSRGPSGQAYEQYF.